Relative to its sample, the clone carrying this T cell receptor (beta chain) is medium-sized (0.01 to 0.1%). Its antigen remains unknown. Sequencing used immunoSEQ multiplex PCR; TCRdb keeps in-frame clones, though not all of them. The sample lists tens of thousands of clones, 80% to 90% occurring once. The entry originates in a study of OX40 agonist ivuxolimab in advanced cancers. Study-wide results and limits: The antigens recognized by the expanded peripheral T cells, that is their antigen specificity, were not determined.

The TCR comes from an adult with an advanced solid tumor such as melanoma, head and neck, liver or kidney cancer. The sample in question was CD4+ or CD8+ T cells sorted from blood, obtained in a trial of the OX40 agonist ivuxolimab.

The CDR3 sequence is CASSPRTVSYEQYF. DNA for the CDR3: TGTGCCAGCAGCCCTAGGACAGTCTCCTACGAGCAGTACTTC. The chain employs TRBV7-2 and TRBJ2-7, with a tentative D call TRBD1 (6 bases). The CDR3 length is 14 residues. CDR1 and CDR2 from the germline V gene are SGHTA and FQGNSA. V lost 5 bases and J lost 0, with 11 bases in between. Full variable domain (outside the CDR3, taken from reference TRBV7-2 and TRBJ2-7): GAGVSQSPSNKVTEKGKDVELRCDPISGHTALYWYRQSLGQGLEFLIYFQGNSAPDKSGLPSDRFSAERTGGSVSTLTIQRTQQEDSAVYLCASSPRTVSYEQYFGPGTRLTVT.